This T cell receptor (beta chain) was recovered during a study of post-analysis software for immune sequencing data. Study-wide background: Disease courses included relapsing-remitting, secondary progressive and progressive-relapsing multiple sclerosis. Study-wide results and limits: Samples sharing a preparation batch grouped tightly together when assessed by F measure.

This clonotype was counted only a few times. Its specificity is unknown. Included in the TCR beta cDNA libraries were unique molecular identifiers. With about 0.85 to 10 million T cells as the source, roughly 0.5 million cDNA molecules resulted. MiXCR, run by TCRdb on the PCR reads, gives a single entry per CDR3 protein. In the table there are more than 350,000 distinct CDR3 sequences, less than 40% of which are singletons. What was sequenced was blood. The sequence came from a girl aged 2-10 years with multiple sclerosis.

CDR3 in amino acids: CSVERLGVGAEAFF. CDR3 coding DNA: TGCAGCGTTGAACGGCTCGGCGTAGGCGCTGAAGCTTTCTTT. The V call is TRBV29-1, the J call TRBJ1-1; D call uncertain. This CDR3 spans 14 amino acids. CDR1 and CDR2 (germline): SQVTM, ANQGSEA. Trimming took off 2 bases at V and 6 bases at J, with 16 bases between the two ends.